Listed here are 18 T cell receptor beta chains from one sample, sequenced in a study of T cell responses to AZD1222 COVID-19 vaccine. TCRdb's table, derived via immunoSEQ multiplex PCR, lists solely in-frame clones and lacks some. The sample includes 100,000 to 130,000 clones, approximately 90% of them seen just once. Sample: peripheral blood, taken 28 days after the second AZD1222 dose. The receptor set was obtained from an adult who received the AZD1222 COVID-19 vaccine.

The table lists this clone with a few counts. The V call is TRBV18, the J call TRBJ1-1, with 12 bases lining up with TRBD1. Germline values: CDR1 KGHSH, CDR2 LQKENI. Losses at the gene ends were 3 bases for V and 1 base for J; bases not matched to a gene: 3. CDR3 length equals 16 residues. In DNA form, the CDR3 reads TGTGCCAGCTCACCCGGGACAGGGGGCAAGAACACTGAAGCTTTCTTT. Protein sequence: CASSPGTGGKNTEAFF.

The chain carries TRBV3-1 (or the pseudogene TRBV3-2) and TRBJ2-1, with 8 bases identical to TRBD2. The germline gives CDR1 LGHDT, CDR2 YNNKEL (reference sequence). J was trimmed by 6 bases and V by 0 bases; bases with no gene match: 1. CDR3 length: 14 amino acids. Here the CDR3 DNA reads TGTGCCAGCAGCCAAGAAACTAGCGGCAATGAGCAGTTCTTC. It is translated as CASSQETSGNEQFF.

The chain combines TRBV4-3 with TRBJ1-4; perhaps TRBD1 as D (5 bases). The CDR3 is made up of 14 amino acids. V lost 0 bases and J 10 bases, leaving 12 bases between the germline ends. Germline V gene sequence: CDR1 LGHNA, CDR2 YSLEER. The CDR3 DNA follows: TGCGCCAGCAGCCAAGACAGGGTAAGGGGAAAACTGTTTTTT. It specifies CASSQDRVRGKLFF.

This clone was detected once. This chain links TRBV5-6 with TRBJ1-1; D not certain. V was clipped by 0 bases and J by 5 bases, with 14 bases between them. Germline CDR1 and CDR2: SGHDT and YYEEEE. The CDR3 spans 15 residues. The CDR3 reads CASSLGTLRMTEAFF. CDR3 DNA sequence: TGTGCCAGCAGCTTGGGAACGTTAAGGATGACTGAAGCTTTCTTT.

The V gene is TRBV5-1, the J gene TRBJ2-3; a possible D gene is TRBD1 (5 bases). V was clipped by 0 bases and J by 4 bases, with 12 bases between them. This CDR3 contains 15 residues. CDR1 is SGHRS, CDR2 YFSETQ, per germline. As DNA, the CDR3 is TGCGCCAGCAGCTTGGATGGGGCAGGAGCAGATACGCAGTATTTT. The encoded protein is CASSLDGAGADTQYF.

A single count supports this clone. This chain joins TRBV12-3 or TRBV12-4 and TRBJ2-5; D could derive from TRBD1 or TRBD2 (6 bases each). The CDR3 covers 13 residues. V lost 5 bases and J 5 bases, leaving 12 bases between the germline ends. CDR3 DNA sequence: TGTGCCAGCAGTCAAACAGGGAGGGAGACCCAGTACTTC. The encoded protein is CASSQTGRETQYF.

The V gene is TRBV6-5, the J gene TRBJ1-2; D gene unclear. Germline lookup yields CDR1 MNHEY and CDR2 SVGAGI. V dropped 7 bases and J dropped 4 bases, with 16 bases sitting between them. This CDR3 is built from 14 residues. The CDR3 nucleotides are TGTGCCAGCAAAACCGTCACCGTTTCCTATGGCTACACCTTC. Translated: CASKTVTVSYGYTF.

As concerns this clone: At one of its ends the junction is not consistent with the germline gene, which may arise from a read error. The chain couples TRBV20-1 to TRBJ2-7; no reliable D call. Germline loops: CDR1 DFQATT, CDR2 SNEGSKA (reference sequence). CDR3 size: 11 residues. The CDR3 here is CSARDARVDKF. The CDR3 nucleotides are TGCAGTGCTAGAGATGCACGGGTCGATAAGTTC.

The gene calls are TRBV11-3 and TRBJ2-7; the D is unclear. CDR3 length: 13 amino acids. V was pared by 3 bases and J by 6 bases, with 12 bases between. In germline, CDR1 is SGHNT, CDR2 YENEEA. CDR3 region: CASSFRAPSEQYF. In DNA, the CDR3 is TGTGCCAGCAGCTTTCGCGCGCCTAGCGAGCAGTACTTC. Drawing the rest from reference TRBV11-3 and TRBJ2-7, the complete variable domain is EAGVVQSPRYKIIEKKQPVAFWCNPISGHNTLYWYLQNLGQGPELLIRYENEEAVDDSQLPKDRFSAERLKGVDSTLKIQPAELGDSAVYLCASSFRAPSEQYFGPGTRLTVT.

This rearrangement joins TRBV15 to TRBJ1-3, with D hard to call. The germline V gene encodes CDR1 LNHNV and CDR2 YYDKDF (reference sequence). The germline V and J ends were trimmed by 0 bases and 2 bases, with 8 bases remaining between them. This CDR3 contains 15 residues. DNA of the CDR3: TGTGCCACCAGCAGAGATCGGGCAGCTGGAAACACCATATATTTT. Translating it yields CATSRDRAAGNTIYF.

This chain links TRBV7-2 with TRBJ1-1; a weak D match, TRBD1 (6 bases). The germline CDR1 and CDR2 sequences are SGHTA and FQGNSA. The CDR3 length is 15 residues. The V and J ends lost 6 bases and 4 bases respectively, with 18 bases between them. Here the CDR3 reads CASRVNREGSTEAFF. The CDR3 DNA reads TGTGCCAGCAGGGTTAACAGGGAGGGGAGCACTGAAGCTTTCTTT.

The chain is built from TRBV7-3 and TRBJ2-1; possible D gene TRBD2, 6 bases. Trimming cost V 3 bases and J 7 bases, with 13 bases left between them. Germline-derived CDR1 and CDR2 are SGHTA and FQGTGA. CDR3 length: 14 amino acids. The CDR3 DNA reads as TGTGCCAGCAGCTTGTCGGGAGCCCTTAATGAGCAGTTCTTC. Translation gives CASSLSGALNEQFF.

This rearrangement joins TRBV6-5 to TRBJ1-2, with D possibly matching TRBD1 (6 bases). The CDR3 loop spans 12 amino acids. V was cut by 6 bases and J by 6 bases, with 11 bases left in between. CDR1 MNHEY and CDR2 SVGAGI come from the germline V gene. CDR3 sequence (DNA): TGTGCCAGCAGCCTTCAGGGGCATGGCTACACCTTC. This gives the protein CASSLQGHGYTF.

The J gene is TRBJ2-3, the V gene TRBV5-5, with 7 bases identical to TRBD2. From germline, CDR1 is SGHKS and CDR2 YYEKEE (reference sequence). This CDR3 is 14 amino acids long. With V trimmed by 1 base and J by 1 base, 0 bases remained unmatched. CDR3 in amino acids: CASSLTSGTDTQYF. CDR3 DNA sequence: TGTGCCAGCAGCTTGACTAGCGGCACAGATACGCAGTATTTT.

This sequence joins TRBV5-5 and TRBJ2-5; 13 bases fit TRBD2. Germline V CDR1 and CDR2: SGHKS, YYEKEE (reference sequence). With V trimmed by 2 bases and J by 1 base, 14 bases remained unmatched. The CDR3 is 20 residues long. The CDR3 reads CASSFTHRLAGGRPQETQYF. Here the CDR3 DNA reads TGTGCCAGCAGCTTCACCCACCGACTAGCGGGGGGACGACCCCAAGAGACCCAGTACTTC.

The rearrangement joins TRBV28 to TRBJ1-3, with D possibly matching TRBD1 (6 bases). Germline V gene lookup returns CDR1 MDHEN and CDR2 SYDVKM. V dropped 6 bases and J dropped 2 bases, with 14 bases sitting between them. This CDR3 is 15 amino acids long. Written as DNA, the CDR3 is TGTGCCAGCAGCCCGGGACATCTCACTGGAAACACCATATATTTT. Amino acid sequence: CASSPGHLTGNTIYF.

The rearrangement links TRBV5-1 to TRBJ1-1; D gene uncertain. With 0 bases removed from V and 4 bases from J, the gap between germline ends came to 16 bases. CDR3 length: 16 residues. The V gene's germline CDR1 is SGHRS and CDR2 YFSETQ. As DNA, the CDR3 is TGCGCCAGCAGCTTGGTAGGGATGGGAGAGAGCACTGAAGCTTTCTTT. Translated: CASSLVGMGESTEAFF.

The chain uses TRBV4-1 and TRBJ1-4, with a weak D call TRBD1 (5 bases). The V gene lost 4 bases and the J gene lost 1 base, with 7 bases spanning the gap. The CDR3 spans 14 residues. Looked up from germline, CDR1 is MGHRA and CDR2 is YSYEKL. The DNA of the CDR3 is TGCGCCAGCAGCCCGACAGAAACTAATGAAAAACTGTTTTTT. Amino acid sequence: CASSPTETNEKLFF.